A single sample gave rise to the 5 T cell receptor beta chains below, sequenced in a study of cytomegalovirus exposure and HLA in healthy donors. PCR amplification relied on 60 Vbeta primers (plus 13 Jbeta primers). TCRdb's copy holds only in-frame clones and misses some; the assay was immunoSEQ multiplex PCR. This repertoire shows about 130,000 clones, about 70% found once; its top ten account for roughly 7.2%. Sequenced: PBMCs. These receptors were obtained from a male donor in good health and CMV-seronegative.

The J gene is TRBJ2-4, the V gene TRBV2; TRBD1 might be the D (6 bases). This CDR3 region has 15 residues. V was clipped by 6 bases and J by 1 base, with 13 bases between them. Per germline, CDR1 SNHLY and CDR2 FYNNEI. CDR3 sequence reads: CASSRIGGAKNIQYF. DNA of the CDR3: TGTGCCAGCAGCCGAATTGGGGGCGCCAAAAACATTCAGTACTTC.

The chain has TRBV18 and TRBJ1-2; a weak D match, TRBD1 (6 bases). The CDR3 has 16 residues. The germline V and J ends were trimmed by 3 bases and 1 base, with 15 bases remaining between them. Germline loops: CDR1 KGHSH, CDR2 LQKENI. In DNA, the CDR3 is TGTGCCAGCTCACCCCGGCCGGGACACCGTAACTATGGCTACACCTTC. Its protein is CASSPRPGHRNYGYTF.

This chain connects TRBV25-1 to TRBJ1-2; D is unclear. CDR1 and CDR2 (germline): MGHDK, SYGVNS. This CDR3 region has 13 residues. V lost 4 bases, J lost 6 bases, and 12 bases lay in between. As DNA, the CDR3 is TGTGCCAGCAGTGTGGGCACGGTGAATGGCTACACCTTC. Translation: CASSVGTVNGYTF.

This clone was observed once. This sequence joins TRBV7-2 and TRBJ2-1; 9 positions match TRBD2. Unmatched junction bases numbered 13, after V lost 5 bases and J lost 8 bases. CDR3 length equals 16 residues. Germline CDR1 reads SGHTA; CDR2 reads FQGNSA. The CDR3 reads CASSQGGVAGVHEQFF. CDR3 bases: TGTGCCAGCAGCCAAGGGGGAGTAGCGGGGGTTCATGAGCAGTTCTTC.

The chain uses TRBV2 and TRBJ2-1; D is perhaps TRBD1 (7 bases). The germline CDR1 and CDR2 sequences are SNHLY and FYNNEI. There are 15 residues in the CDR3. V lost 6 bases to trimming and J lost 7 bases, with 19 bases between them. The CDR3 protein is CASRGAGGSDNEQFF. CDR3 DNA sequence: TGTGCCAGCAGGGGAGCAGGGGGGTCGGATAATGAGCAGTTCTTC.